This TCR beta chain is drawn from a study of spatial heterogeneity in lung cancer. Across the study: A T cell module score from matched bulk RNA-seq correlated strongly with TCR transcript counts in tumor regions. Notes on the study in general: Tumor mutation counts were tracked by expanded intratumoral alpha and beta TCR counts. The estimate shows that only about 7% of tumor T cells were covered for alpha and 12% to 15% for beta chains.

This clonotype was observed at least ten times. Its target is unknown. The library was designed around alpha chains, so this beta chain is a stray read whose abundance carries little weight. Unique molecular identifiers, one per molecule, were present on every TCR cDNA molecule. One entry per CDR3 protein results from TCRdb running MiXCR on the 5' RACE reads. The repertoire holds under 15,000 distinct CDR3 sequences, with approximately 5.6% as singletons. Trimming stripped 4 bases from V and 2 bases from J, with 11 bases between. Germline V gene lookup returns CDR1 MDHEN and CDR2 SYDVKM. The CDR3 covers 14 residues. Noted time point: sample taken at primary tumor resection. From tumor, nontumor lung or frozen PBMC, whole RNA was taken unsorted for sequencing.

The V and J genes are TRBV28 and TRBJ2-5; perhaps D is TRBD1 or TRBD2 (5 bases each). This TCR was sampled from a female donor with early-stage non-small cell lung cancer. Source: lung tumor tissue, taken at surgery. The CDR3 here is CASSSRWGQETQYF. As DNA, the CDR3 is TGTGCCAGCAGTTCCCGGTGGGGGCAAGAGACCCAGTACTTC.